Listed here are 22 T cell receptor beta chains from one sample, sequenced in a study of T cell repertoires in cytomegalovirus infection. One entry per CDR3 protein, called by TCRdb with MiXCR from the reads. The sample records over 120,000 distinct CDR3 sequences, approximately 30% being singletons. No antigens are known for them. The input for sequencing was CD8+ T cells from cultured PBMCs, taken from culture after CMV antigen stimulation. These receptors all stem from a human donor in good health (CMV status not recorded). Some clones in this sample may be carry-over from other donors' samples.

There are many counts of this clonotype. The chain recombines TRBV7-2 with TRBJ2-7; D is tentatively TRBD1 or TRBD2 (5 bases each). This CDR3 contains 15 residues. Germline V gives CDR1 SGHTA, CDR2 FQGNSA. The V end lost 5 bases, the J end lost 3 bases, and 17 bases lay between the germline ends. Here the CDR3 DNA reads TGTGCCAGCAGCCCTACAGGAGGAAAACACTACGAGCAGTACTTC. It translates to CASSPTGGKHYEQYF.

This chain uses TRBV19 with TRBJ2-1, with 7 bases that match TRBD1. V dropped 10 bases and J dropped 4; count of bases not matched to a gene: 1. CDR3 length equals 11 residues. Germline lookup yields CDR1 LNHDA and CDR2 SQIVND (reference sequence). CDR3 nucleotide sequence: TGTGCCACCAGGGGGTACAATGAGCAGTTCTTC. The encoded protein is CATRGYNEQFF.

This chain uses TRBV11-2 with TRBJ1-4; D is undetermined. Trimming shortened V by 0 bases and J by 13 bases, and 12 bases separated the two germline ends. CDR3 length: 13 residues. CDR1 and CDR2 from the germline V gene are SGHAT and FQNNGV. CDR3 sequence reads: CASSLDYGPSLFF. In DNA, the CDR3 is TGTGCCAGCAGCTTAGATTATGGGCCTTCACTGTTTTTT.

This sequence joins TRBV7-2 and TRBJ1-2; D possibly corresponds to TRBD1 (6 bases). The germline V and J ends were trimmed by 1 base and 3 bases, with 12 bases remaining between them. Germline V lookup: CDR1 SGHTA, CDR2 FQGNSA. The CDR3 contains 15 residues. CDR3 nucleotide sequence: TGTGCCAGCAGCTTAGTGGGGGGCGGGGACTATGGCTACACCTTC. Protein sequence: CASSLVGGGDYGYTF.

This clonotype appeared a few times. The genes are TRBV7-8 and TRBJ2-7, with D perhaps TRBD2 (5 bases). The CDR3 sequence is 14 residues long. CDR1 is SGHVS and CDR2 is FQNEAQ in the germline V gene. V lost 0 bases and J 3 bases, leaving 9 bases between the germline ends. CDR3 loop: CASSLAEGLYEQYF. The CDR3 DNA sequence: TGTGCCAGCAGCTTAGCGGAAGGACTCTACGAGCAGTACTTC.

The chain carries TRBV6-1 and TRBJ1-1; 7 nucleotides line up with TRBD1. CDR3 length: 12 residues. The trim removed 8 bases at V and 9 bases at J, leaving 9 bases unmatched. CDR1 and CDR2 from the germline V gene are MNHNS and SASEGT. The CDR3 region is CASGGPGQKAFF. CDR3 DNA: TGTGCCAGCGGAGGCCCGGGACAGAAAGCTTTCTTT.

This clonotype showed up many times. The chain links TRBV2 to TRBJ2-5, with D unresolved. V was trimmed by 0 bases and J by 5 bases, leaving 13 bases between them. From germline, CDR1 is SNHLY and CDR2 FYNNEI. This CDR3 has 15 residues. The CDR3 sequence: CASSEALDLVETQYF. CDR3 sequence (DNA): TGTGCCAGCAGTGAAGCGCTAGATTTGGTTGAGACCCAGTACTTC.

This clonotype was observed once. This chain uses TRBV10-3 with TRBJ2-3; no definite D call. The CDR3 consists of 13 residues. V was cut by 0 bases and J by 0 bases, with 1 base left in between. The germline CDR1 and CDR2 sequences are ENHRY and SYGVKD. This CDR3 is CAISESSTDTQYF. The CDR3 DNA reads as TGTGCCATCAGTGAGTCGAGCACAGATACGCAGTATTTT.

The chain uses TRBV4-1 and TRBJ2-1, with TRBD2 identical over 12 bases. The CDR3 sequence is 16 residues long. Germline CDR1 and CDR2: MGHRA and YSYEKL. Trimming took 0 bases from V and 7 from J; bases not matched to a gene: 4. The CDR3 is CASSQDLAGGNNEQFF. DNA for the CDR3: TGCGCCAGCAGCCAAGATCTAGCGGGGGGGAATAATGAGCAGTTCTTC.

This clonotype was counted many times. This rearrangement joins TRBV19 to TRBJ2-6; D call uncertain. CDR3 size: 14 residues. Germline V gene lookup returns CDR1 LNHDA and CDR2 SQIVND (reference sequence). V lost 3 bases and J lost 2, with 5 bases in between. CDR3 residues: CASSIQAGANVLTF. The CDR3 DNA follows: TGTGCCAGTAGTATCCAAGCTGGGGCCAACGTCCTGACTTTC.

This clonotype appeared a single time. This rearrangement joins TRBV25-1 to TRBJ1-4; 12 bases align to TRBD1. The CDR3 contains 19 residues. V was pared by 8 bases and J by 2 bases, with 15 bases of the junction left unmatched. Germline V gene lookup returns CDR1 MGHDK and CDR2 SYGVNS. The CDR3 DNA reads TGTGCCAGCGGCCCTGAGGGGACAGGGGGCCTTGAGACTAATGAAAAACTGTTTTTT. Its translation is CASGPEGTGGLETNEKLFF.

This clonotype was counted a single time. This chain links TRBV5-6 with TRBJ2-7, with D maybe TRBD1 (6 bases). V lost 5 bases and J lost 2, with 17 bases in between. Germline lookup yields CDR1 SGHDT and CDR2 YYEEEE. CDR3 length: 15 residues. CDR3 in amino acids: CASSTTGLAPYEQYF. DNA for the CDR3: TGTGCCAGCAGTACAACAGGGCTGGCTCCCTACGAGCAGTACTTC.

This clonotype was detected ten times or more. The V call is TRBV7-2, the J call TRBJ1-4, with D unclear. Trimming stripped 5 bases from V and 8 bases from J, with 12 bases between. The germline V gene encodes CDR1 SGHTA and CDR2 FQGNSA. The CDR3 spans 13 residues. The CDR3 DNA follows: TGTGCCAGCAGCGATTACCCTCCCGAAAAACTGTTTTTT. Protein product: CASSDYPPEKLFF.

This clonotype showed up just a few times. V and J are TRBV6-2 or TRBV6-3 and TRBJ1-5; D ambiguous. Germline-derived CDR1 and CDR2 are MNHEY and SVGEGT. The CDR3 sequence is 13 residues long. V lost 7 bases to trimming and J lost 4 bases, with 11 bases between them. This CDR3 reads CASNPYPNQPQHF. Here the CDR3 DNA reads TGTGCCAGCAATCCCTACCCGAATCAGCCCCAGCATTTT.

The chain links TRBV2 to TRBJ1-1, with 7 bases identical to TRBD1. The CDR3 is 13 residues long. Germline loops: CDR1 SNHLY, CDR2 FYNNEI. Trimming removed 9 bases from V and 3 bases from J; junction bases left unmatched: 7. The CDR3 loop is CASRTGVHTEAFF. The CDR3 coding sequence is TGTGCCAGTCGGACAGGCGTTCACACTGAAGCTTTCTTT.

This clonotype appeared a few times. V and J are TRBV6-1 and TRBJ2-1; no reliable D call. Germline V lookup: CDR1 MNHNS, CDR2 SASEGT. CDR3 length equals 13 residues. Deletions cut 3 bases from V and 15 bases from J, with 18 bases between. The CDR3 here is CASSDEGVGSRFF. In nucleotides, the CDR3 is TGTGCCAGCAGTGATGAAGGAGTGGGGTCAAGGTTCTTC.

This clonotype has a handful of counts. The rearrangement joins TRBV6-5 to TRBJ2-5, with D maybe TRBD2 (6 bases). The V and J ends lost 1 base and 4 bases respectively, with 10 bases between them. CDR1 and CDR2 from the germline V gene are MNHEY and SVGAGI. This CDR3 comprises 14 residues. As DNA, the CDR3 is TGTGCCAGCAGTTACTATGAGGAGGGAGAGACCCAGTACTTC. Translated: CASSYYEEGETQYF.

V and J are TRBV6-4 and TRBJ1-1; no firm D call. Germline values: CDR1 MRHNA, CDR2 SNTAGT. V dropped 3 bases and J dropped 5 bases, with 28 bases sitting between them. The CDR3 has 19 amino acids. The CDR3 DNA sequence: TGTGCCAGCAGTGAACTACTCATTCTTTTCCGGCGGATGGGTACTGAAGCTTTCTTT. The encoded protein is CASSELLILFRRMGTEAFF.

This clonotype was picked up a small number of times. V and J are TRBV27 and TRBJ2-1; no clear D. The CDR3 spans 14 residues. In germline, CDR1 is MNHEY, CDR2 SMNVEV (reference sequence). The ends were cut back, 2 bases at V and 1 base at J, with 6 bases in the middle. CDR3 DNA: TGTGCCAGCAGTTTAGCGTATTCCTACAATGAGCAGTTCTTC. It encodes CASSLAYSYNEQFF.

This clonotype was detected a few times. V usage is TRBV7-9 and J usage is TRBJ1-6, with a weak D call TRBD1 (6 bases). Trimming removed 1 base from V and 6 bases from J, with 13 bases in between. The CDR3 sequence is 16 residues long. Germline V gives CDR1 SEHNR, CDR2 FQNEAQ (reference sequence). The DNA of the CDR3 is TGTGCCAGCAGCTTAGACCCGGGGGGCGGTAATTCACCCCTCCACTTT. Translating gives CASSLDPGGGNSPLHF.

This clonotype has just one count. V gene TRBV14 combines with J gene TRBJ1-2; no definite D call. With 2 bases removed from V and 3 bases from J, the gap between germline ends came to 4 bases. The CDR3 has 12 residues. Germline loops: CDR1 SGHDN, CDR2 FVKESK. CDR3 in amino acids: CASSQLDYGYTF. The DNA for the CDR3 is TGTGCCAGCAGCCAACTCGACTATGGCTACACCTTC.

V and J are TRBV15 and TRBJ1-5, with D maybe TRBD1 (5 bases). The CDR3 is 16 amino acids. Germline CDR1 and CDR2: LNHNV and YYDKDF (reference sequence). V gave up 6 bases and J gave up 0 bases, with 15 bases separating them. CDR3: CATSWDVEHSNQPQHF. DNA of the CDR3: TGTGCCACCAGTTGGGACGTTGAACATAGCAATCAGCCCCAGCATTTT.